This T cell receptor beta chain is from a study of shared clonotypes between healthy human individuals. V was cut by 3 bases and J by 5 bases, with 6 bases left in between. CDR3 length equals 12 residues. Germline values: CDR1 KGHSH, CDR2 LQKENI. A note on this clone: The same CDR3 can be traced to other DNA sequences in this sample.

The input for sorted-subset replicate PCRs was 200 to 250 ng DNA, tens of thousands of T cell genomes. Only in-frame clones appear in the TCRdb table, and some are missing; sequencing was by immunoSEQ multiplex PCR. The sample consists of about 980,000 clones, over 60% of them appearing once. Sequencing used memory CD4+ T cells sorted from blood. Subset denoted: CD45RA-negative fraction. The sequence was obtained from a man aged 18 to 29 in good health. V usage is TRBV18 and J usage is TRBJ2-3, with D unclear. The DNA for the CDR3 is TGTGCCAGCTCACCTCTGCGAGATACGCAGTATTTT. This translates into CASSPLRDTQYF.